The T cell receptor beta chain under discussion was sequenced for a study of identical twins. Each donor (without exception) was a healthy Caucasian. Note on this clonotype: As yet, its antigen is unknown.

Template switching created a universal primer site, and the cDNA included unique molecular identifiers. TCRdb reanalysed the 5' RACE reads using MiXCR and keeps one entry per CDR3 protein. Of some 330,000 distinct CDR3 sequences in the sample, 9% are singletons; the top ten hold roughly 8.9%. Study-level results: It was cross-sectional statistical analysis, not following the same donors, that the conclusions relied on. Twin pairs had excess sharing that was weaker in beta out-of-frame sequences.

Germline CDR1 reads DFQATT; CDR2 reads SNEGSKA (reference sequence). V dropped 5 bases and J dropped 5; count of bases not matched to a gene: 10. The CDR3 has 14 residues. The source of this sequence is a woman between 45 and 60 years old in good health. V is TRBV20-1 and J is TRBJ2-5; 8 nucleotides match TRBD2. Sequencing was performed on naive T cells sorted from blood. Here the CDR3 DNA reads TGCAGTGCTCGCCGGGGTAGCGGGATTGAGACCCAGTACTTC. Translating gives CSARRGSGIETQYF.